A selection of T cell receptor beta chains follows, all from one sample in a study of T cell responses to AZD1222 COVID-19 vaccine. Here immunoSEQ multiplex PCR was the method, and the copy in TCRdb shows in-frame clones only, minus some. This repertoire shows tens of thousands of clones, roughly 80% found once; its top ten account for roughly 50%. Specimen: peripheral blood, collected 28 days after the second AZD1222 dose. The receptors originated from an adult who received the AZD1222 COVID-19 vaccine. CDR3s include the opening cysteine and the closing phenylalanine or tryptophan. A D gene is named only where the DNA matches it firmly. Only some rows state a clone size, as once, few, many or a class for expanded clones.

cdr3_aa	cdr3_nt	j_call	cdr3_length	d_call	clone_size	v_call
CAWSETGYTEAFF	TGTGCCTGGAGTGAAACAGGTTACACTGAAGCTTTCTTT	TRBJ1-1	13	NA	few	TRBV30
CASSSQMGDRGAYEQYF	TGTGCCAGCAGTTCTCAAATGGGGGACAGGGGGGCCTACGAGCAGTACTTC	TRBJ2-7	17	TRBD1	NA	TRBV28
CASSFPWGTSGRTVYEQYF	TGCGCCAGCAGCTTCCCTTGGGGAACTAGCGGGAGAACAGTATACGAGCAGTACTTC	TRBJ2-7	19	TRBD2	NA	TRBV10-1
CASSPGAGANVLTF	TGTGCCAGCAGCCCAGGGGCTGGGGCCAACGTCCTGACTTTC	TRBJ2-6	14	NA	NA	TRBV7-9
CASSNLTNQETQYF	TGTGCCAGCAGTAACCTGACAAACCAAGAGACCCAGTACTTC	TRBJ2-5	14	NA	NA	TRBV28
CASSQDTAYSNQPQHF	TGCGCCAGCAGCCAAGATACAGCCTATAGCAATCAGCCCCAGCATTTT	TRBJ1-5	16	NA	NA	TRBV4-3
CASSYQSSYNSPLHF	TGTGCCAGCAGTTACCAAAGCTCCTATAATTCACCCCTCCACTTT	TRBJ1-6	15	NA	NA	TRBV6-5
CASSPSAGGVTQYF	TGTGCCAGCAGCCCATCGGCAGGCGGGGTTACGCAGTATTTT	TRBJ2-3	14	NA	NA	TRBV7-8
CAATRDREIYEQYF	TGTGCCGCCACTCGGGACAGAGAAATCTACGAGCAGTACTTC	TRBJ2-7	14	TRBD1	NA	TRBV10-3
CASSLFRAGGSYEQYF	TGCGCCAGCAGCTTGTTTAGGGCGGGGGGCTCCTACGAGCAGTACTTC	TRBJ2-7	16	TRBD2	NA	TRBV5-1
CASSYSGLAPYEQYF	TGTGCCAGCAGTTACTCGGGACTAGCACCGTACGAGCAGTACTTC	TRBJ2-7	15	TRBD2	NA	TRBV6-5